What follows are 12 T cell receptor beta chains derived from one specimen sequenced in a study of cytomegalovirus exposure and HLA in healthy donors. A multiplex PCR was run with 60 Vbeta primers and 13 Jbeta primers. Libraries were prepared by immunoSEQ multiplex PCR; TCRdb keeps only in-frame clonotypes and omits some of them. The sample lists roughly 180,000 clones, approximately 84% seen once, with around 0.27% in the top ten. Material for sequencing was PBMCs. The source is a boy younger than 18 in good health and CMV-seronegative.

The V gene is TRBV7-8, the J gene TRBJ2-7, with 8 bases identical to TRBD1. The V segment lost 8 bases and the J segment 3 bases; nucleotides outside the gene matches: 12. This CDR3 region has 15 residues. Germline lookup yields CDR1 SGHVS and CDR2 FQNEAQ. The CDR3 nucleotides are TGTGCCAGCGGATCCCGACTACAGGGGGTCTACGAGCAGTACTTC. This codes for CASGSRLQGVYEQYF.

The genes are TRBV29-1 and TRBJ2-1; 9 nucleotides line up with TRBD2. Trimming cost V 3 bases and J 10 bases; bases outside gene matches: 7. From germline, CDR1 is SQVTM and CDR2 ANQGSEA. This CDR3 is built from 13 residues. CDR3 bases: TGCAGCGTTGAGCCTAGCGGGATAAGCGAGCAGTTCTTC. As protein: CSVEPSGISEQFF.

This clone appeared once. Other DNA sequences in this specimen translate into the identical CDR3. The CDR3 sequence: CAWGRGETQYF. The CDR3 DNA reads TGTGCCTGGGGTCGCGGAGAGACCCAGTACTTC. The chain recombines TRBV30 with TRBJ2-5; D remains unclear. From germline, CDR1 is GTSNPN and CDR2 SVGIG (reference sequence). The CDR3 is 11 residues long. Trimming stripped 5 bases from V and 4 bases from J, with 8 bases between. Full variable domain (outside the CDR3, taken from reference TRBV30 and TRBJ2-5): SQTIHQWPATLVQPVGSPLSLECTVEGTSNPNLYWYRQAAGRGLQLLFYSVGIGQISSEVPQNLSASRPQDRQFILSSKKLLLSDSGFYLCAWGRGETQYFGPGTRLLVL.

The chain is built from TRBV7-8 and TRBJ1-5, with 9 bases identical to TRBD1. V dropped 2 bases and J dropped 2; count of bases not matched to a gene: 13. Germline-derived CDR1 and CDR2 are SGHVS and FQNEAQ. CDR3 length equals 19 residues. CDR3 DNA: TGTGCCAGCAGCTTAATGGGCGTGGACAGGGGAGGTGGCAATCAGCCCCAGCATTTT. This codes for CASSLMGVDRGGGNQPQHF.

CDR3 region: CASSYGPSTDTQYF. CDR3 bases: TGTGCCAGCAGTTACGGGCCGAGCACAGATACGCAGTATTTT. The V gene is TRBV6-5, the J gene TRBJ2-3; no reliable D call. The CDR3 loop spans 14 amino acids. The V gene lost 2 bases and the J gene lost 0 bases, with 6 bases spanning the gap. The germline V gene encodes CDR1 MNHEY and CDR2 SVGAGI.

The rearrangement joins TRBV19 to TRBJ1-2, with 7 bases aligning to TRBD1. The trim removed 3 bases at V and 8 bases at J, leaving 15 bases unmatched. The CDR3 loop spans 16 amino acids. Germline CDR1 is LNHDA and CDR2 is SQIVND (reference sequence). CDR3 protein: CASSISRQGQDRGYTF. In nucleotides, the CDR3 is TGTGCCAGTAGTATTTCGAGACAGGGCCAGGATCGGGGCTACACCTTC.

The chain is built from TRBV29-1 and TRBJ2-5; TRBD2 agrees at 14 bases. CDR1 and CDR2 from the germline V gene are SQVTM and ANQGSEA. There are 14 residues in the CDR3. V gave up 3 bases and J gave up 6 bases; unmatched junction bases: 3. CDR3 sequence: CSVDGTSGGKTQYF. The CDR3 DNA reads as TGCAGCGTTGATGGGACTAGCGGGGGAAAGACCCAGTACTTC.

The chain combines TRBV7-6 with TRBJ2-7; D is perhaps TRBD2 (5 bases). Germline CDR1 SGHVS, CDR2 FNYEAQ. Trimming took off 5 bases at V and 0 bases at J, with 8 bases between the two ends. The CDR3 consists of 13 residues. CDR3 region: CASSRGLSYEQYF. CDR3 in DNA: TGTGCCAGCAGCCGAGGACTCTCCTACGAGCAGTACTTC.

V usage is TRBV21-1 and J usage is TRBJ1-4; the table assigns TRBD1, which was not confirmed against the DNA. TRBV21-1 is described as a pseudogene. This CDR3 has 16 residues. DNA of the CDR3: TGTGCCAGCAGCAAAAAGGTGGGACAGCCAGGGGAAACACTGTTTTTT. Protein sequence: CASSKKVGQPGETLFF.

The chain joins TRBV6-6 to TRBJ1-2; D is uncertain. The CDR3 extends over 12 amino acids. Trimming took 7 bases from V and 4 from J, leaving 10 bases between them. The V gene's germline CDR1 is MNHNY and CDR2 SVGAGI (reference sequence). The CDR3 DNA sequence: TGTGCCAGCACCAGAGAGGGCTATGGCTACACCTTC. Encoded protein: CASTREGYGYTF.

The rearrangement uses TRBV6-4 and TRBJ2-1; maybe TRBD1 (6 bases). This CDR3 comprises 11 residues. V was cut by 5 bases and J by 7 bases, with 6 bases left in between. In germline, CDR1 is MRHNA, CDR2 SNTAGT. The CDR3 sequence: CASSTGNEQFF. The CDR3 DNA is TGTGCCAGCAGTACAGGGAATGAGCAGTTCTTC.

The genes are TRBV6-5 and TRBJ1-5; possibly TRBD1 for D (5 bases). Germline CDR1 and CDR2: MNHEY and SVGAGI. V lost 3 bases and J 3 bases, leaving 9 bases between the germline ends. CDR3 length equals 14 residues. This CDR3 reads CASSYSGNNQPQHF. CDR3 nucleotides: TGTGCCAGCAGTTATTCAGGGAACAATCAGCCCCAGCATTTT.